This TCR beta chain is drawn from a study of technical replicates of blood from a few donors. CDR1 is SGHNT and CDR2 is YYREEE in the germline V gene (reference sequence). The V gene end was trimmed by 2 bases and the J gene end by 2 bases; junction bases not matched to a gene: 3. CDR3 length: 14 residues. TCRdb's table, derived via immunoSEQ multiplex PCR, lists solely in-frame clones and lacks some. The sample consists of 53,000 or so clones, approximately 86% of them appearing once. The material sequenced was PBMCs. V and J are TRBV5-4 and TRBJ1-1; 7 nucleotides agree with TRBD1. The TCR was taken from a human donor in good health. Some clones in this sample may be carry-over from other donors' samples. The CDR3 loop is CASSFGDRNTEAFF. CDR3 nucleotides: TGTGCCAGCAGCTTCGGGGACAGAAACACTGAAGCTTTCTTT.